This TCR beta chain was recovered during a study of blood T cell repertoires in COVID-19 (dated by TCRdb to the early 2020s). Turning to the overall study: Samples covering the acute and convalescent phases of COVID-19 were provided by collaborators in the United States, Italy and Spain. The prospective study material was composed of cDNA or gDNA derived from T cells, B-cell-depleted T cells, or PBMCs. The dataset comprised deeply sampled blood TCRbeta repertoires from subjects exposed to, actively infected with, or recovered from COVID-19. The samples were drawn from two sources: the first 160 participants of the ongoing ImmuneRACE study, and fewer than 1,500 subjects contributed by 6 global collaborators. A freely available public database, intended as a resource for researchers studying the immune response to SARS-CoV-2, is where the repertoires were released. Nearly every sample came with metadata listing a de-identified subject ID, COVID-19 status, age in years and sex. Where available, HLA class I and class II types were taken from metadata supplied by the sample provider and were not determined by assay-based typing.

The investigation overall reported the following: Clinical and demographic metadata were provided uncurated, with the amount varying by source and participant.

In this sample, this clone turned up a few times. This clone's antigen is unknown. Per-nucleotide qualities are absent, and no much larger clonotype sits a single base away. In the prospective study, participants were roughly 18 to 89 years old, resided in under 30 geographic areas of the United States, and were enrolled through a virtual design. In the prospective study, cohorts were assigned on the basis of participant-reported clinical history obtained from a screening survey and a study questionnaire. Recovered participants in ImmuneRACE Cohort 3 were defined as having two consecutive negative NP/OP PCR tests, clearance from a healthcare professional, or resolution of symptoms. In the prospective study, whole blood, serum and a nasopharyngeal or oropharyngeal swab were collected from each participant by mobile phlebotomists. Participants in the prospective study had the option to provide additional blood draws and questionnaires over a roughly 2-month period. Prospective study blood samples were shipped either frozen or at room temperature before DNA extraction.

TCRbeta CDR3 regions were amplified from genomic DNA using the immunoSEQ Assay, a bias-controlled multiplex PCR. For the original study's pipeline: Nucleated cell counts per sample were estimated from amplification of reference gene primers within the assay. Sequence reads were collapsed and filtered to measure the absolute abundance of every unique TCRbeta CDR3 rearrangement. For each sample, productive Simpson clonality was calculated as the square root of Simpson's diversity index across productive rearrangements. TCRdb took over this immuneACCESS table, retaining in-frame rearrangements with V and J assigned. Such tables are incomplete; in checked studies, under half of the missing clones stem from an unresolved V gene, and the remainder is unexplained. For V, J and clone size, that table is used; D and trimming come from the DNA. This sample lists approximately 310,000 clones; 75% to 90% were detected once. 2.2% of the sample is held by the ten biggest clonotypes.

From its cysteine to its phenylalanine, the CDR3 spans 15 amino acids. Only the CDR3 DNA stays, 45 bases, in frame from base 1. V has 4 bases trimmed and J has 1 base trimmed; junction bases matching no gene number 7. In the germline V gene (reference sequence), CDR1 corresponds to LNHDA and CDR2 to SQIVND. Here the chain combines TRBV19 and TRBJ2-7, and TRBD1 aligns with 7 junction nucleotides. The TCR was taken from a man aged 25-45 years who had recovered from COVID-19. Material for sequencing was PBMCs or T cells enriched from blood (not recorded which). In nucleotide form, the sequence is TGTGCCAGTAGTAGGGGACAGTTCGGGTCCTACGAGCAGTACTTC. Its protein reads: CASSRGQFGSYEQYF. Reference TRBV19 and TRBJ2-7 genes cover what lies past the CDR3, so the full variable domain is DGGITQSPKYLFRKEGQNVTLSCEQNLNHDAMYWYRQDPGQGLRLIYYSQIVNDFQKGDIAEGYSVSREKKESFPLTVTSAQKNPTAFYLCASSRGQFGSYEQYFGPGTRLTVT.